Listed here is a single T cell receptor (beta chain). The data originate from a study of OX40 agonist ivuxolimab in advanced cancers. Sequencing used immunoSEQ multiplex PCR; TCRdb keeps in-frame clones, though not all of them. Of 70,000 or so clones in the sample, 80% to 85% were seen once. Germline CDR1 SGHRS, CDR2 YFSETQ. Trimming removed 4 bases from V and 5 bases from J; junction bases left unmatched: 8. The CDR3 runs to 14 residues. The specimen comprised CD4+ or CD8+ T cells sorted from blood, sampled in a trial of the OX40 agonist ivuxolimab. The chain recombines TRBV5-1 with TRBJ1-2; 7 bases map to TRBD1. The sequence came from an adult with an advanced solid tumor such as melanoma, head and neck, liver or kidney cancer. CDR3 loop: CASSPATGPYGYTF. CDR3 sequence (DNA): TGCGCCAGCAGCCCCGCGACAGGGCCATATGGCTACACCTTC.